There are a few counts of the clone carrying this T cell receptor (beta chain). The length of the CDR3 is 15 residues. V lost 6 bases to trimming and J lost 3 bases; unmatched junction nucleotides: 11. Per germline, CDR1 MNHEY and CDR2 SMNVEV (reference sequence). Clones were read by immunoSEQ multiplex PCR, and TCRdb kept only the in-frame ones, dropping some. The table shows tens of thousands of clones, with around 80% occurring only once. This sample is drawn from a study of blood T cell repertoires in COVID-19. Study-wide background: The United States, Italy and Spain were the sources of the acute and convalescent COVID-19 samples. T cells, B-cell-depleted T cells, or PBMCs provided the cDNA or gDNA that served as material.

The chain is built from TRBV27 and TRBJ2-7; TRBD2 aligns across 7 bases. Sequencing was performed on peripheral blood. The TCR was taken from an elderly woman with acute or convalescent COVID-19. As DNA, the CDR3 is TGTGCCAGCAGAGATATAAGCGGGATAGGCTACGAGCAGTACTTC. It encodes CASRDISGIGYEQYF.